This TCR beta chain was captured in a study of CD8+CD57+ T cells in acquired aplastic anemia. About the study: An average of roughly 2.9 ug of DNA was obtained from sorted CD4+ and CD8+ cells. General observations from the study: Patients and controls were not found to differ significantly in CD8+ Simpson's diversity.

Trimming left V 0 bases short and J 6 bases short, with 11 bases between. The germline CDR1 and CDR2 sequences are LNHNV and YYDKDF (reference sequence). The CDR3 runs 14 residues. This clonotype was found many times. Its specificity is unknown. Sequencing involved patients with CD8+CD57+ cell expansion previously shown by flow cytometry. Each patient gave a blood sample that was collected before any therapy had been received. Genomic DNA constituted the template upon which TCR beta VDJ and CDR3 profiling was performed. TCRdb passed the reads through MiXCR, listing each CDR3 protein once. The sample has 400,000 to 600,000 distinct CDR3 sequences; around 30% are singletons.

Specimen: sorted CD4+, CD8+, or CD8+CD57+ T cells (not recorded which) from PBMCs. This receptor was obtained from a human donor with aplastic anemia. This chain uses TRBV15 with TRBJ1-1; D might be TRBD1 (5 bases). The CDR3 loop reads CATSRDLGGSEAFF. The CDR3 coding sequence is TGTGCCACCAGCAGAGATCTTGGGGGTTCTGAAGCTTTCTTT.